This T cell receptor (beta chain) is from a study of a mutant IDH1 vaccine in newly diagnosed glioma. Study-level information: Prior therapy was radiotherapy, temozolomide, or both; most received both. Study-level results: Overall, about 92% of patients had vaccine-induced immune responses.

Time point noted: week 11, during vaccination. What each vaccine dose contained was 300 ug of mutant IDH1 20-mer peptide, accompanied by topical imiquimod. Per the germline V gene, CDR1 is LGHNA and CDR2 is YNFKEQ. The CDR3 totals 18 residues. V shed 0 bases and J 2 bases; nucleotides not matched to a gene: 7. This table comes from immunoSEQ multiplex PCR, and its TCRdb copy is limited to in-frame clones, with some not included. This table has tens of thousands of clones, roughly 90% appearing once. Comments on this clone: Its specificity is not known.

This specimen was PBMCs, taken from a glioma patient whose treatment included an IDH1 peptide vaccine. The gene calls are TRBV4-2 and TRBJ2-1; 10 bases match TRBD2. The origin of this receptor is a woman aged 40 to 49 with glioma. The CDR3 DNA follows: TGTGCCAGCAGCCAAGACACTAGCGGGATCCTTCCCTACAATGAGCAGTTCTTC. Its translation: CASSQDTSGILPYNEQFF.